This T cell receptor (beta chain) was retrieved from a study of T cells in Graves' hyperthyroidism and ophthalmopathy (dated by TCRdb to between 2018 and 2020). Notes on the research overall: Peripheral blood was sampled at the time of initial diagnosis, prior to any treatment. The study also compared thyroid tissue and blood T-cell repertoires from 5 to 7 Graves' hyperthyroidism patients. The 100 discovery patients were divided at random into training and test sets in a 7:3 ratio. Prospective prediction of ophthalmopathy was tested in an independent validation cohort of approximately 18 hyperthyroidism patients and around 16 patients who later progressed to ophthalmopathy. Following sampling, methimazole starting at 30 mg daily was given to hyperthyroidism patients, and high-dose intravenous methylprednisolone was given to ophthalmopathy patients. The paper reports TCR Vbeta CDR3 sequencing of roughly 140 peripheral blood samples: around 45 ophthalmopathy, under 80 hyperthyroidism and approximately 17 progressor patients. TCR V-J signatures able to tell the groups apart were searched for in a discovery cohort of some 100 patients, of whom 40 to 45 had Graves' ophthalmopathy and around 56 had stable Graves' hyperthyroidism. Study-wide findings and limitations: Most expanded thyroid clonotypes (frequency above 0.001) were also found in blood, which suggests that blood repertoires may mirror thyroid immune responses. Sample size was not statistically predetermined, and investigators were not blinded to group allocation. A model built on a 13 V-J signature distinguished ophthalmopathy from stable hyperthyroidism, reaching approximately 89% sensitivity and about 81% specificity in cross-validation and 80%/75% in testing. During validation, the model predicted progression to ophthalmopathy a median of roughly 7.1 months ahead of onset, with almost 71% sensitivity and 72% to 80% specificity.

In the ophthalmopathy patients, disease was moderately to severely active, with a Clinical Activity Score of 3 or more, a NOSPECS grade of 4 or more, and a duration of less than 3 months. Any patient with an uncontrolled infection, another autoimmune disease, pregnancy or lactation was excluded. Diagnoses were based on clinical symptoms, serum thyroxine and TRAb, thyroid ultrasound and orbital computed tomography. Ficoll-Paque density gradient centrifugation was used to isolate PBMCs from approximately 11 ml of fresh peripheral blood. Trizol reagent was used to extract total RNA, and RNA quality was then checked on an Agilent 2100 Bioanalyzer. Amplification of TCR beta CDR3 regions was carried out from RNA transcripts. A first-round RT-PCR of the TCR CDR3 used the HTBI primer set with the Qiagen OneStep RT-PCR kit. A second multiplex PCR round built the libraries, followed by size selection and purification. Libraries were sequenced paired-end with 100 bp reads on an Illumina HiSeq2000. The study's processing was this. Raw data were processed with SOAPnuke, discarding reads with adapters, uncalled bases, mean Phred below 15, or no exact constant-primer or identifier match. COPE v1.2.5 was used to merge the high-quality paired reads, and each unique nucleotide sequence was defined as a clonotype. MiTCR v1.1 was used to align the clonotypes against IMGT TRBV, TRBD and TRBJ reference segments. Only V-J combinations with frequency above 0.0001, covering about 99% of repertoires, were analysed. The TCS score was defined as the ratio of F50 (clonal expansion) to E x V (chaos), calculated using BLOSUM62-based TCRdist between CDR3 peptides within each V-J. Welch's t-statistics and random forest reduced roughly 500 V-J features to some 14, which were used in a naive Bayes classifier (R e1071). TCRdb reworked the public reads: Q25 trimming with fastp, MiXCR clone assembly, productive beta chains retained. Rows are unified per CDR3 protein, each entry keeping the most common DNA and genes. In this record, the V and J calls reflect TCRdb's handling and not the investigators' own analysis. The table for this sample lists about 600,000 distinct CDR3 sequences; approximately 15% of them were counted only once. The ten largest clones represent approximately 3.5% of the sample.

As for this clonotype: Its target antigen remains unknown. The input lacks base qualities; no much larger clone sits a single base away.

CDR1 and CDR2, looked up from the germline V gene (reference sequence), are LNHNV and YYDKDF. Measured from the cysteine to the phenylalanine, the CDR3 is 14 residues long. Kept here is only the CDR3 DNA, which spans 42 bases and is read in frame from base 1. Relative to germline, V is 4 bases shorter and J is 4 bases shorter, with 10 bases between their ends. This sequence was found in a woman in her 40s with Graves' ophthalmopathy. Sequencing was done on a sample of blood. The chain links TRBV15 with TRBJ2-2, with the D segment identity uncertain. The DNA sequence reads TGTGCCACCAGCAAGGTACGGGCCACCGGGGAGCTGTTTTTT. Protein translation: CATSKVRATGELFF.